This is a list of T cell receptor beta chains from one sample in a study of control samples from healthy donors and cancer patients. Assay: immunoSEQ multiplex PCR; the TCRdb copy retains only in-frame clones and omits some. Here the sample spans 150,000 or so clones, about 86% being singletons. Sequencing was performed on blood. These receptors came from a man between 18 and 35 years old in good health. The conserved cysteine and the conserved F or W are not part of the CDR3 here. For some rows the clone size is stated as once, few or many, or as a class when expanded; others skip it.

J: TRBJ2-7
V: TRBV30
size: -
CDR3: AWSGQGTYEQY

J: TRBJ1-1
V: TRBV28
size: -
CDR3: ASSNGGPEAF

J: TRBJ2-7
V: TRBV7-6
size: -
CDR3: ASSTLQGAGDEQY

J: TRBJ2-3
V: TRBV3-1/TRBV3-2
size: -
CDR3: ASSLSTGGYTDTQY

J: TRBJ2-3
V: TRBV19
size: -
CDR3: ASSNRDYTDTQY

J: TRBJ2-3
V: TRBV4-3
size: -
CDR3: ASSQDPSGGAGDTQY

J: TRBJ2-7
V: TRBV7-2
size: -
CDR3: ASSLAATPYEQY

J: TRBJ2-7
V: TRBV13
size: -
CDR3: ASSLGRALAGPPGEQY

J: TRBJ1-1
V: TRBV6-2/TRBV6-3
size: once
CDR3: ASSQGRGLRNTEAF

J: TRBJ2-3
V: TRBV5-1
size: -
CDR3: ASSLAESSGADSTDTQY

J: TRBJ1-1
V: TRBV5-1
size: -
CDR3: ASSLGEGSEAF

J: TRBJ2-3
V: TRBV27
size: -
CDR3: ASALSTDTQY

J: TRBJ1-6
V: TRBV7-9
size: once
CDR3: ASSQLNSPLH

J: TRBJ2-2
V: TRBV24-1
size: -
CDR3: ATSDIDSANTGELF

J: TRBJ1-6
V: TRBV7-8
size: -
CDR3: ASSGIQSSYNSPLH

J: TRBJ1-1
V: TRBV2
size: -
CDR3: ASSEPNPTPAF

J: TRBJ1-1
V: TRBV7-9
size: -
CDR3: ASSLRPEAF

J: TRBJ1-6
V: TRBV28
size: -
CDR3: ASSGKVPLH

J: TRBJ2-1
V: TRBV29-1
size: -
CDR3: STAARGTPSYNEQF

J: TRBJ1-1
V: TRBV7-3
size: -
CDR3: ASSSDILNKGTEAF

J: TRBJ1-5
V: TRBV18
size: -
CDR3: ASSPGRGNQPQH

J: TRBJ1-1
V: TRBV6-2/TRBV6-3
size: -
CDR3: ASSDRDRGAGNTEAF

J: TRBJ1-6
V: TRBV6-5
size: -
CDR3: ASGRHYNSPLH

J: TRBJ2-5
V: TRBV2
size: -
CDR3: ASSEQTSGGETQY

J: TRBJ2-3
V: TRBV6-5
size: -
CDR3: ASSSPRSGVGDTQY

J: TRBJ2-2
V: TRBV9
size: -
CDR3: ASSVSPGVSTGELF

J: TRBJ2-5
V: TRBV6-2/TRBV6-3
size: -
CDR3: ASSYLLEAQY

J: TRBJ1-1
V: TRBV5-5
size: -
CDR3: ASSLGAWNTEAF

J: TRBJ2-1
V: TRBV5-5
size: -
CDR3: ASSAEGIREQF

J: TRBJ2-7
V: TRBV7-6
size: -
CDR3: ASSPERDPSYEQY

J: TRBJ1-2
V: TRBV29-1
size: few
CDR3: SGETGEGYGYT

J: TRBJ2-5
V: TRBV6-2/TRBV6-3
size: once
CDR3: ASSYSKGGPKETQY

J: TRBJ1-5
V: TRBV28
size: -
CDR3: ASSSGGTGQPQH

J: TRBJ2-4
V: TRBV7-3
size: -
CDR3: ASSPFSLDKNIQY

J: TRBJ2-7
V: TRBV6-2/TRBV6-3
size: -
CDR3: ASSWERGFPYEQY

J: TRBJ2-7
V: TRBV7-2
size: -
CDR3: ASRGDSTYEQY

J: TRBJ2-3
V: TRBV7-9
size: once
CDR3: ASSSSGGSTDTQY